These T cell receptor beta chains were read from a single sample in a study of blood T cell repertoires in COVID-19. TCRdb's copy holds only in-frame clones and misses some; the assay was immunoSEQ multiplex PCR. In the table there are 270,000 or so clones, more than 80% of which are singletons. The sequenced sample consisted of peripheral blood. The receptors were sampled from a woman in her 30s with active or convalescent COVID-19. Both conserved end residues are part of each CDR3. The D gene is left open where the match is weak. Clone size appears in some rows only: once, few, many, or a class for an expanded clone.

TRBV7-9	-	TRBJ2-2	15	TRBD1	TGTGCCAGCAGCACCGGGACAGCGAGAACCGGGGAGCTGTTTTTT	CASSTGTARTGELFF
TRBV6-2/TRBV6-3	once	TRBJ2-1	15	-	TGTGCCAGCAGTTACCCAGGGGTCCAACACAATGAGCAGTTCTTC	CASSYPGVQHNEQFF
TRBV27	-	TRBJ1-1	17	-	TGTGCCAGCAGCCACTCTATGGGCGGGTATATGAACACTGAAGCTTTCTTT	CASSHSMGGYMNTEAFF
TRBV5-5	-	TRBJ2-5	15	TRBD1	TGTGCCAGCAGCTTGGTGACAGGGGGACAAGAGACCCAGTACTTC	CASSLVTGGQETQYF
TRBV20-1	-	TRBJ2-1	13	-	TGCAGTGCTAGTACGCGGGCCTACAATGAGCAGTTCTTC	CSASTRAYNEQFF
TRBV5-1	-	TRBJ2-3	15	TRBD1	TGCGCCAGCAGCTGGAGGGACAGGGGGACAGATACGCAGTATTTT	CASSWRDRGTDTQYF
TRBV19	few	TRBJ1-3	15	-	TGTGCCAGTAGTATCGGCGGGGACTCTGGAAACACCATATATTTT	CASSIGGDSGNTIYF
TRBV9	-	TRBJ2-3	16	TRBD1	TGTGCCAGCAGCTCTAAGACAGGGTGGGCCCCAGATACGCAGTATTTT	CASSSKTGWAPDTQYF
TRBV19	-	TRBJ2-5	18	TRBD2	TGTGCCAGTAGTCCTCGACTAGCGGGGGCCCGGCCCCGAGAGACCCAGTACTTC	CASSPRLAGARPRETQYF
TRBV6-2/TRBV6-3	-	TRBJ2-3	20	TRBD2	TGTGCCAGCAGTTACCCGTTAGGACTAGCGGGAAGGGCTCGCACAGATACGCAGTATTTT	CASSYPLGLAGRARTDTQYF
TRBV7-6	-	TRBJ2-5	13	TRBD1	TGTGCCAGCAGCCTCGGACAGGCAGAGACCCAGTACTTC	CASSLGQAETQYF
TRBV5-1	-	TRBJ1-1	15	TRBD1	TGCGCCAGCAGCTTAATTGGACAGGGGAACACTGAAGCTTTCTTT	CASSLIGQGNTEAFF
TRBV4-2	-	TRBJ1-2	16	-	TGTGCCAGCAGCCAAGACCGCGGGGGGTTGGGCTATGGCTACACCTTC	CASSQDRGGLGYGYTF
TRBV7-9	-	TRBJ1-1	14	-	TGTGCCAGCAGCTTATCACCAGGGAACACTGAAGCTTTCTTT	CASSLSPGNTEAFF
TRBV6-6	-	TRBJ1-6	13	-	TGTGCCAGCAAAATTGATAACGGGTTTAGGAACCACTTT	CASKIDNGFRNHF
TRBV27	-	TRBJ1-5	13	-	TGTGCCAGCAAAGGACAGCGCAATCAGCCCCAGCATTTT	CASKGQRNQPQHF
TRBV5-1	-	TRBJ1-5	15	-	TGCGCCAGCAGCTTGTTTGGGGGGTACAATCAGCCCCAGCATTTT	CASSLFGGYNQPQHF
TRBV2	-	TRBJ2-3	17	TRBD2	TGTGCCAGCAGTGACCCTACGACTAGCGGGGTGGCAGATACGCAGTATTTT	CASSDPTTSGVADTQYF
TRBV5-6	-	TRBJ1-5	15	-	TGTGCCAGCAGCTTGAGAGGATGGGGCAATCAGCCCCAGCATTTT	CASSLRGWGNQPQHF
TRBV28	few	TRBJ2-1	15	TRBD2	TGTGCCAGCAGTCGAGCGGGGGGAGGTTACAATGAGCAGTTCTTC	CASSRAGGGYNEQFF
TRBV10-3	-	TRBJ1-1	14	-	TGTGCCATCAGTTGGAGGGGCAAGAACACTGAAGCTTTCTTT	CAISWRGKNTEAFF
TRBV21-1	-	TRBJ2-3	16	-	TGTGCCAGCACACCCAGAGGGGGCCATTTTTGGGATACGCAGTATTTT	CASTPRGGHFWDTQYF
TRBV7-8	-	TRBJ1-2	12	-	TGTGCCAGCAGCCTCGTTTACAGTAGTTACACCTTC	CASSLVYSSYTF
TRBV5-5	-	TRBJ2-1	16	-	TGTGCCAGCAGCCAAAGGACACTCAGCTCCTACAATGAGCAGTTCTTC	CASSQRTLSSYNEQFF
TRBV2	-	TRBJ2-3	15	TRBD1	TGTGCCAGCAGTGTAGAGGGACAGGTACCAGATACGCAGTATTTT	CASSVEGQVPDTQYF
TRBV2	once	TRBJ1-5	14	-	TGTGCCAGCAGTTCAGGGCAGGGCGGTCAGCCCCAGCATTTT	CASSSGQGGQPQHF
TRBV7-2	-	TRBJ2-3	15	-	TGTGCCAGCAGCTCGGTTAAGGCGGGGACAGATACGCAGTATTTT	CASSSVKAGTDTQYF
TRBV7-2	-	TRBJ2-5	14	-	TGTACCAGCAGCCCCTCGGGACTCAAAGAGACCCAGTACTTC	CTSSPSGLKETQYF
TRBV28	-	TRBJ1-5	14	-	TGTGCCAGCAGTTACAGGGACGACAATCAGCCCCAGCATTTT	CASSYRDDNQPQHF
TRBV27	-	TRBJ1-2	13	-	TGTGCCAGCAGTTTTGGTTGGGGGGGAGGCTACACCTTC	CASSFGWGGGYTF
TRBV7-2	-	TRBJ2-3	15	TRBD2	TGTGCCAGCAGCCCTAGCGGCTACTTCACAGATACGCAGTATTTT	CASSPSGYFTDTQYF
TRBV24-1	-	TRBJ2-5	15	TRBD2	TGTGCCACCAGTGATCCCGGGACTAGCGGCGAGACCCAGTACTTC	CATSDPGTSGETQYF
TRBV23-1	-	TRBJ2-5	16	TRBD1	TGCGCCAGCAGTCCCCGACAGGGACAGGACCAAGAGACCCAGTACTTC	CASSPRQGQDQETQYF
TRBV6-2/TRBV6-3	-	TRBJ2-3	14	TRBD2	TGTGCCAGCAGCCCCGCCCTACTAGCGGGTACGCAGTATTTT	CASSPALLAGTQYF
TRBV6-5	-	TRBJ2-7	14	-	TGTGCCAGCAGTTACGACAGGAGATCCTACGAGCAGTACTTC	CASSYDRRSYEQYF
TRBV6-1	-	TRBJ1-3	15	-	TGTGCCAGCAGCACAGGGTCCTATAGTGGAAACACCATATATTTT	CASSTGSYSGNTIYF
TRBV5-5	few	TRBJ1-5	13	-	TGTGCCAGCAGCTTAAGCCCCTATCAGCCCCAGCATTTT	CASSLSPYQPQHF
TRBV27	-	TRBJ1-4	16	-	TGTGCCAGCAGTTTACGGGGATTGTTAGGTAATGAAAAACTGTTTTTT	CASSLRGLLGNEKLFF
TRBV28	-	TRBJ2-3	15	-	TGTGCCAGCAAACACTACAGGAGTAGCACAGATACGCAGTATTTT	CASKHYRSSTDTQYF
TRBV6-2/TRBV6-3	-	TRBJ1-4	15	TRBD1	TGTGCCAGCAGCCGCCCGGGACAGGTTCGTGAAAAACTGTTTTTT	CASSRPGQVREKLFF
TRBV12-3/TRBV12-4	-	TRBJ2-5	11	-	TGTGCCAGCAGTTTCAGTGAGACCCAGTACTTC	CASSFSETQYF
TRBV7-9	-	TRBJ2-7	14	-	TGTGCCAGCAGCTTAGACGCGCCGCCCTACGAGCAGTACTTC	CASSLDAPPYEQYF
TRBV13	many	TRBJ2-7	15	-	TGTGCCAGCAGCCCCTCCCTCGCTAGCTCCTACGAGCAGTACTTC	CASSPSLASSYEQYF
TRBV27	-	TRBJ2-1	13	-	TGTGCCAGCAGCTCGAGCTCCTACAATGAGCAGTTCTTC	CASSSSSYNEQFF
TRBV12-3/TRBV12-4	-	TRBJ2-5	13	TRBD2	TGTGCCAGCAGTTGGGGGACTATGGAGACCCAGTACTTC	CASSWGTMETQYF
TRBV9	once	TRBJ2-7	15	TRBD2	TGTGCCAGCAGCGTAGGGCTAGCGGAACCTTACGAGCAGTACTTC	CASSVGLAEPYEQYF
TRBV7-6	-	TRBJ1-3	20	-	TGTGCCAGCAGCCTGGCCCCCCAGCCAGGGCCTCCCTTCTCTGGAAACACCATATATTTT	CASSLAPQPGPPFSGNTIYF